This T cell receptor (beta chain) was identified in a study of T cell responses to AZD1222 COVID-19 vaccine. Whole-study findings and limits: Reports indicate that nearly half of spike-specific TCRs are directed at unmutated variant regions. No day 14 peak samples; only post-peak repertoires were characterized. Two AZD1222 administrations were followed by greater Spike-specific TCR breadth and depth. Recipients of AZD1222 seropositive at baseline numbered only six or seven.

As for this clone: Its target is unknown.

Profiled with immunoSEQ multiplex PCR; TCRdb holds only in-frame clones, not every one. In the table there are 150,000 or so clones, 89% of which are singletons. The CDR3 runs to 14 residues. V lost 5 bases to trimming and J lost 6 bases; unmatched junction nucleotides: 6. The germline V gene has CDR1 SEHNR and CDR2 FQNEAQ (reference sequence). This clonotype originated in an adult in good health. V usage is TRBV7-9 and J usage is TRBJ1-2; 10 bases agree with TRBD1. The material sequenced was peripheral blood, taken on day 0 of AZD1222 vaccination. CDR3 DNA sequence: TGTGCCAGCAGCGACCGGGACAGGGGAAATGGCTACACCTTC. Its translation is CASSDRDRGNGYTF.